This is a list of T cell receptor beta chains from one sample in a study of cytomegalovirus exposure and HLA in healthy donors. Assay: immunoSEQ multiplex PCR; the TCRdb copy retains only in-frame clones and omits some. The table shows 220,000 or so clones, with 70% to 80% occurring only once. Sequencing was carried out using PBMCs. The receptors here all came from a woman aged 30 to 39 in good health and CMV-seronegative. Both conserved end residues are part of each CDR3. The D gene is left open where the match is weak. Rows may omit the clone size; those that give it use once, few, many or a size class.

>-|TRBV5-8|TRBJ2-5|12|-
CASSSSQETQYF
TGTGCCAGCAGCTCGAGCCAAGAGACCCAGTACTTC
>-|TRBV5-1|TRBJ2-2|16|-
CASSSDRREMTGELFF
TGCGCCAGCAGCTCAGACCGACGGGAAATGACCGGGGAGCTGTTTTTT
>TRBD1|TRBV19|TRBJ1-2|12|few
CASSRQGYGYTF
TGTGCCAGTAGTCGACAGGGCTACGGCTACACCTTC
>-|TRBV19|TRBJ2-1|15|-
CASSIMRVTYNEQFF
TGTGCCAGTAGTATAATGCGGGTGACCTACAATGAGCAGTTCTTC
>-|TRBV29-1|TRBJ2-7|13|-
CSVETVSSYEQYF
TGCAGCGTTGAAACAGTTAGCTCCTACGAGCAGTACTTC
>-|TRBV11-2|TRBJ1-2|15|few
CASSDLTRGDYGYTF
TGTGCCAGCAGCGACCTGACCCGGGGGGACTATGGCTACACCTTC
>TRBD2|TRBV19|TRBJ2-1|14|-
CASSTTSGDNEQFF
TGTGCCAGTAGCACAACTAGCGGGGACAATGAGCAGTTCTTC
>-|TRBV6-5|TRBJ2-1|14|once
CASSFRDISSEQFF
TGTGCCAGCAGCTTTCGGGACATCTCTTCCGAGCAGTTCTTC
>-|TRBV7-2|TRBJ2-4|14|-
CASSLGLASNIQYF
TGTGCCAGCAGCTTAGGCCTAGCGTCAAACATTCAGTACTTC
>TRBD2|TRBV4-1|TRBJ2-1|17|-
CASSQEAGTSGQNEQFF
TGCGCCAGCAGCCAAGAAGCGGGGACTAGCGGGCAGAATGAGCAGTTCTTC
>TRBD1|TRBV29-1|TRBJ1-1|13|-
CSVRTGGNTEAFF
TGCAGCGTTAGGACAGGCGGAAACACTGAAGCTTTCTTT
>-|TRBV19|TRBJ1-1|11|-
CASSRGWEAFF
TGTGCCAGTAGTCGAGGATGGGAAGCTTTCTTT
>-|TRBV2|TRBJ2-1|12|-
CASSLSLGEQFF
TGTGCCAGCAGTCTTAGCCTAGGTGAGCAGTTCTTC
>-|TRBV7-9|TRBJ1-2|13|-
CATAWAGMRGYTF
TGTGCCACTGCCTGGGCGGGGATGAGGGGCTACACCTTC
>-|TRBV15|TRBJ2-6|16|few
CATSRDRRYGANVLTF
TGTGCCACCAGCAGAGATCGCAGGTATGGGGCCAACGTCCTGACTTTC
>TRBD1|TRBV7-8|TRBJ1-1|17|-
CASSSPRTGVRDTEAFF
TGTGCCAGCAGCTCCCCGCGGACAGGGGTGAGGGACACTGAAGCTTTCTTT
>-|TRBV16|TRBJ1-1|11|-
CASSQSWPPFF
TGTGCCAGCAGCCAATCGTGGCCGCCTTTCTTT
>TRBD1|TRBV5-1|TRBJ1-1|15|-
CASSLASAGGAEAFF
TGCGCCAGCAGCTTGGCCTCGGCAGGGGGCGCGGAAGCTTTCTTT
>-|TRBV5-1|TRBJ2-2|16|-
CASSLVDNLRNGELFF
TGCGCCAGCAGCTTGGTCGACAACCTCAGGAACGGGGAGCTGTTTTTT
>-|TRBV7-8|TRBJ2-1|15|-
CASSLRESSYNEQFF
TGTGCCAGCAGCTTACGAGAGAGCTCCTACAATGAGCAGTTCTTC
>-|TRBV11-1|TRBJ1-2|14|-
CASSLATGFGGYTF
TGTGCCAGCAGCTTGGCGACAGGTTTCGGAGGCTACACCTTC
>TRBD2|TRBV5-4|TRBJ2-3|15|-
CASSLTGGRPDTQYF
TGTGCCAGCAGCTTGACCGGGGGGAGGCCAGATACGCAGTATTTT
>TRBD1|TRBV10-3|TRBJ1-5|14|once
CATRGTGMDQPQHF
TGTGCCACCAGAGGGACAGGGATGGATCAGCCCCAGCATTTT
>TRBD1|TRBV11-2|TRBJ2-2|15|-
CASETRQGRTGELFF
TGTGCCAGCGAAACACGACAGGGCCGCACCGGGGAGCTGTTTTTT
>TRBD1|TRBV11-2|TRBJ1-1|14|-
CASSLSVGQGRAFF
TGTGCCAGCAGCCTCAGCGTGGGACAGGGACGAGCTTTCTTT
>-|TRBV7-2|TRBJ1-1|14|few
CASSLDRENTEAFF
TGTGCCAGCAGCTTAGACAGGGAGAACACTGAAGCTTTCTTT
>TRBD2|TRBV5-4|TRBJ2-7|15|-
CASSRTSGASYEQYF
TGTGCCAGCAGCCGGACTAGCGGGGCCTCCTACGAGCAGTACTTC
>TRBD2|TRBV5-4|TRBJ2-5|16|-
CASTLKGVSGKETQYF
TGTGCCAGCACTCTGAAAGGGGTTAGCGGGAAAGAGACCCAGTACTTC
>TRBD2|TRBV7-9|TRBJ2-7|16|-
CASSSFSSGRLYEQYF
TGTGCCAGCAGCTCCTTTTCTAGCGGGAGGCTATACGAGCAGTACTTC
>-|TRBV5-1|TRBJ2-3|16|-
CASSLVNGYGTDTQYF
TGCGCCAGCAGCTTGGTAAACGGGTATGGCACAGATACGCAGTATTTT
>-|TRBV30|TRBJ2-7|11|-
CACSESYEQYF
TGTGCCTGCTCAGAATCCTACGAGCAGTACTTC
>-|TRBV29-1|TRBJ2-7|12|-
CSVEGASYEQYF
TGCAGCGTTGAGGGGGCCTCCTACGAGCAGTACTTC
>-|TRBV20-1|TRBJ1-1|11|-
CSADAVEGAFF
TGCAGTGCCGACGCCGTGGAGGGAGCTTTCTTT
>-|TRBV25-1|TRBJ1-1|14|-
CASSARGWNTEAFF
TGTGCCAGCAGTGCCAGGGGCTGGAACACTGAAGCTTTCTTT
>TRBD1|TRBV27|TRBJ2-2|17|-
CASSGQGLLSFTGELFF
TGTGCCAGCAGTGGACAGGGACTCCTGTCCTTCACCGGGGAGCTGTTTTTT
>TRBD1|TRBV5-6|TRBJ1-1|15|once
CASSLSGQGNDEAFF
TGTGCCAGCAGCTTGTCGGGACAGGGAAACGATGAAGCTTTCTTT
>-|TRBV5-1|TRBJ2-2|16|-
CASSLAERGVTGELFF
TGCGCCAGCAGCTTGGCCGAACGGGGTGTCACCGGGGAGCTGTTTTTT
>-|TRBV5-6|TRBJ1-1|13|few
CASRPQGSAEAFF
TGTGCCAGCAGGCCCCAGGGGAGCGCTGAAGCTTTCTTT
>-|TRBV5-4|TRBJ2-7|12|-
CASSFGGYEQYF
TGTGCCAGCAGCTTCGGGGGTTACGAGCAGTACTTC
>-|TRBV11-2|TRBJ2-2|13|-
CASSKSGAGELFF
TGTGCCAGCAGCAAATCAGGGGCCGGGGAGCTGTTTTTT
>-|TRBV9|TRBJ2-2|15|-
CASSLAGPNTGELFF
TGTGCCAGCAGCCTGGCGGGACCCAACACCGGGGAGCTGTTTTTT
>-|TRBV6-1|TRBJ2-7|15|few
CASSEGAPSYYEQYF
TGTGCCAGCAGTGAGGGGGCCCCCTCGTACTACGAGCAGTACTTC
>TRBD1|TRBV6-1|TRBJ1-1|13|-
CASGDRVATEAFF
TGTGCCAGTGGGGACAGGGTGGCAACTGAAGCTTTCTTT
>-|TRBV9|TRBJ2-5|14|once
CASSVAGDTETQYF
TGTGCCAGCAGCGTGGCAGGGGATACAGAGACCCAGTACTTC
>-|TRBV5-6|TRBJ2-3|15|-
CASSLSGADTDTQYF
TGTGCCAGCAGCTTGTCGGGAGCAGACACAGATACGCAGTATTTT
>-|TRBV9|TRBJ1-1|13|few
CASSSWEGTEAFF
TGTGCCAGCAGCTCCTGGGAGGGGACTGAAGCTTTCTTT
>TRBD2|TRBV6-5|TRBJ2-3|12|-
CASRTGGDTQYF
TGTGCCAGCAGAACGGGGGGGGATACGCAGTATTTT
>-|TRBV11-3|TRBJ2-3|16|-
CASSTGTVSSTDTQYF
TGTGCCAGCAGCACCGGGACTGTGTCTAGCACAGATACGCAGTATTTT
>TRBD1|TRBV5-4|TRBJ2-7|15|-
CASSRDSIWSYEQYF
TGTGCCAGCAGCCGGGACAGCATCTGGTCCTACGAGCAGTACTTC
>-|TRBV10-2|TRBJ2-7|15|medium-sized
CASSARARGREEQYF
TGCGCCAGCAGCGCAAGGGCTAGAGGGCGCGAGGAGCAGTACTTC
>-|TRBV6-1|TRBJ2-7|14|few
CASRPGTGNYEQYF
TGTGCCAGCAGACCCGGGACTGGTAACTACGAGCAGTACTTC
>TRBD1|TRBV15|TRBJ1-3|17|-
CATSRRGGLSRGNTIYF
TGTGCCACCAGTCGCCGAGGGGGCCTCAGCCGAGGAAACACCATATATTTT
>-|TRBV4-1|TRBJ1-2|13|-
CASSQEDSYGYTF
TGCGCCAGCAGCCAAGAAGACAGCTATGGCTACACCTTC
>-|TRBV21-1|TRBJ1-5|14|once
CASIIIPRDQPQHF
TGTGCCAGCATCATTATTCCACGGGATCAGCCCCAGCATTTT
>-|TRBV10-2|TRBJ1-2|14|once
CASSEAAFNYGYTF
TGCGCCAGCAGTGAGGCAGCGTTTAACTATGGCTACACCTTC
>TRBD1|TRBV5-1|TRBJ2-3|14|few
CASSGTGGANTQYF
TGCGCCTCCTCCGGGACAGGGGGCGCGAATACGCAGTATTTT
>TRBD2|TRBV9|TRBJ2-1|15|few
CASSGLAGGYNEQFF
TGTGCCAGCAGCGGACTAGCGGGAGGCTACAATGAGCAGTTCTTC
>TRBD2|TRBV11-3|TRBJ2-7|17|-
CASSLGDPLAGGEEQYF
TGTGCCAGCAGCTTAGGCGACCCACTAGCGGGAGGTGAAGAGCAGTACTTC